This T cell receptor beta chain comes out of a study of blood T cell repertoires in COVID-19. Germline V gives CDR1 MNHEY, CDR2 SVGEGT. This CDR3 comprises 16 residues. The trim removed 6 bases at V and 4 bases at J, leaving 12 bases unmatched. TCRdb's table, derived via immunoSEQ multiplex PCR, lists solely in-frame clones and lacks some. In the table there are about 170,000 clones, about three quarters of which are singletons. Specimen: peripheral blood. The V and J genes are TRBV6-2 or TRBV6-3 and TRBJ1-3; 7 bases are a match to TRBD1. The source of this sequence is a man in his sixties or seventies with acute or convalescent COVID-19. The CDR3 region is CASSPRQGRGGNTIYF. The CDR3 nucleotides read TGTGCCAGCAGCCCTAGACAGGGTAGAGGCGGAAACACCATATATTTT.